This TCR beta chain came from a study of spatial heterogeneity in lung cancer (dated by TCRdb to the late 2010s). In the study overall: Beta-chain transcripts were consistently detected in greater numbers than alpha-chain transcripts, which likely reflected higher beta-chain transcript abundance. Nonsynonymous mutation counts, determined by whole-exome sequencing of tumor tissue, were related to TCR repertoire features. At surgery, some 200 tumor regions, fewer than 85 matched nontumor lung samples and fewer than 60 PBMC samples were TCR-sequenced for both alpha and beta chains. In the raw uncorrected reads, each unique combination of TCR and UMI appeared more than ten times on average. TCR alpha and beta repertoires were quantitatively compared across multiple tumor regions, matched nontumor lung and blood in non-small cell lung cancer. A strong correlation was found between TCR transcript counts in tumor regions and a T cell transcriptional module score from matched bulk RNA-seq.

As to this clonotype: Its antigen is currently not known. Since a much larger clone is just one base distant, this may be a read error.

What the research found in general, with its limitations: Estimated TCR-seq coverage of tumor T cells was only around 7.2% for alpha chains and about 13% for beta chains. A correlation was observed between the number of expanded intratumoral alpha and beta TCRs and the tumor nonsynonymous mutation count. Confirming at a functional level the hypothesis that regional TCRs recognize regional mutations was considered to require additional single-cell paired TCR alpha and beta sequencing. Counts of ubiquitous and regional expanded TCRs were found to correlate with counts of ubiquitous and regional nonsynonymous mutations, respectively.

To prepare the library, 5' RACE was applied. TCRdb lists the instrument as NextSeq 500. To allow correction of PCR and sequencing errors, the TCR library protocol tagged every TCR cDNA molecule with a unique molecular identifier. As for the original processing: TCR identification, UMI-based error correction and CDR3 extraction were all carried out with Decombinator tools. Expanded TCRs were defined as those above a frequency of 2 per 1,000, corresponding to the top 1% of the tumor frequency distribution. Expanded tumor TCRs statistically deemed absent (corrected P<0.05) from at least one tumor region were classed as regional, and all other expanded tumor TCRs were classed as ubiquitous. Renyi diversity was computed with the R vegan package after each repertoire had been subsampled 100 times to 5,000 TCRs. To build CDR3 similarity networks, amino acid triplet string-kernel similarity was used, and CDR3s were connected when their pairwise similarity was above 0.82. TCRdb redid the processing of the public reads, applying fastp at Q25 and MiXCR, and retained in-frame beta chains. One record per CDR3 amino acid sequence lists the most common genes and DNA. Clone size and V and J calls follow TCRdb, not the original study. The sample table records 20,000 to 25,000 distinct CDR3 sequences; 5% to 7% of these occur just once. Jointly, the top ten make up 10% of the sample.

The sample's time point label, in plain terms: sample taken at primary tumor resection. The donors were some 72 patients from the lung TRACERx cohort who had early-stage, untreated non-small cell lung cancer. TCR sequencing used whole RNA extracted from tumor and nontumor lung tissue, or from cryopreserved PBMC samples, without cell sorting. Only patients with enough RNA available from two or more tumor regions were chosen for TCR sequencing. Tumor and adjacent nontumor lung specimens were reviewed by a lung pathologist before selection. The CDR3 covers 14 residues, taking in both the cysteine and the phenylalanine. Only CDR3 DNA remains: 42 bases, in frame from the first base. The germline V gene provides CDR1 SGHRS and CDR2 YFSETQ.

The sequence links TRBV5-1 to TRBJ2-2, with TRBD2 as a weak D call on 6 bases. The sequence was obtained from a male donor with early-stage non-small cell lung cancer. The sample here was lung tumor tissue, taken at surgery. CDR3 sequence: CASSLGLPTGELLF. The nucleotides are TGCGCCAGCAGCCTGGGACTTCCCACCGGGGAGCTGCTTTTT.